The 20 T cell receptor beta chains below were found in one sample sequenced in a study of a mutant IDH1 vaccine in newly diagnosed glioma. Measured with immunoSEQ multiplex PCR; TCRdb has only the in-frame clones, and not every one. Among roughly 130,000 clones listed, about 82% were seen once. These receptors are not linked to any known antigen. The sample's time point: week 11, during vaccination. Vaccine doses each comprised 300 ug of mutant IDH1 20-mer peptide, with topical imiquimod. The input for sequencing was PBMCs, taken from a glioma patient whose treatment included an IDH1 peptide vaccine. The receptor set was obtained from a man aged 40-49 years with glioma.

The CDR3: CASSQYNEQFF. CDR3 nucleotides: TGTGCCAGCAGTCAATACAATGAGCAGTTCTTC. This sequence joins TRBV28 and TRBJ2-1; no definite D call. Germline-derived CDR1 and CDR2 are MDHEN and SYDVKM. V lost 5 bases to trimming and J lost 4 bases, with 3 bases between them. CDR3 length: 11 amino acids.

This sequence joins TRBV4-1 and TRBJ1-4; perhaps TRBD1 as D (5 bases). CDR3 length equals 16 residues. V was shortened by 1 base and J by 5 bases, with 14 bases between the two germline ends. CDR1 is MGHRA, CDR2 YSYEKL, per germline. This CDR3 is CASSQVLRDLNEKLFF. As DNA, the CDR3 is TGCGCCAGCAGCCAAGTCCTCCGGGACCTCAATGAAAAACTGTTTTTT.

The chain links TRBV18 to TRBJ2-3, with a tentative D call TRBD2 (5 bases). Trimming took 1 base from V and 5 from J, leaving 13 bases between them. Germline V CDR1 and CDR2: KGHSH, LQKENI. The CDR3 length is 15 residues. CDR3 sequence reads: CASSPRTIRGDTQYF. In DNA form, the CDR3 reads TGTGCCAGCTCACCACGTACTATACGGGGAGATACGCAGTATTTT.

CDR3 sequence (DNA): TGTGCCAGCAGCGCTCCCCCAGGAAGGCAGGGCCCCACTAACTATGGCTACACCTTC. This encodes CASSAPPGRQGPTNYGYTF. The gene calls are TRBV9 and TRBJ1-2, with TRBD1 as a possible D gene (5 bases). V was shortened by 3 bases and J by 0 bases, with 24 bases between the two germline ends. Per the germline V gene, CDR1 is SGDLS and CDR2 is YYNGEE. The CDR3 sequence is 19 residues long. The full variable domain, rest sourced from reference TRBV9 and TRBJ1-2, is DSGVTQTPKHLITATGQRVTLRCSPRSGDLSVYWYQQSLDQGLQFLIQYYNGEERAKGNILERFSAQQFPDLHSELNLSSLELGDSALYFCASSAPPGRQGPTNYGYTFGSGTRLTVV.

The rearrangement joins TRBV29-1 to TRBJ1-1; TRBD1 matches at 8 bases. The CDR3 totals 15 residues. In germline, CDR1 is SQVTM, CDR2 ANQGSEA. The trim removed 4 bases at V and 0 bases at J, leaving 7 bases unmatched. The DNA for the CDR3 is TGCAGCGTTGTAGTAAGGACAGGGATGAACACTGAAGCTTTCTTT. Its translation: CSVVVRTGMNTEAFF.

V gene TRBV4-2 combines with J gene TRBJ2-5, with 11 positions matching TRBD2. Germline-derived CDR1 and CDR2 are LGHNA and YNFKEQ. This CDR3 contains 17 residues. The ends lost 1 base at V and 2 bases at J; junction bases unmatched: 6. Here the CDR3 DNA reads TGTGCCAGCAGCCAAGGGGCTAGCGGGGGGAGACAAGAGACCCAGTACTTC. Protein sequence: CASSQGASGGRQETQYF.

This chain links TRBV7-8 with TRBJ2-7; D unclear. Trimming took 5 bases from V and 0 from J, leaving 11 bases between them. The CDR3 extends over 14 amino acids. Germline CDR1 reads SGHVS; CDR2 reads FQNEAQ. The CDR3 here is CASSPRTDSYEQYF. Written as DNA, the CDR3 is TGTGCCAGCAGCCCCCGGACGGACTCCTACGAGCAGTACTTC.

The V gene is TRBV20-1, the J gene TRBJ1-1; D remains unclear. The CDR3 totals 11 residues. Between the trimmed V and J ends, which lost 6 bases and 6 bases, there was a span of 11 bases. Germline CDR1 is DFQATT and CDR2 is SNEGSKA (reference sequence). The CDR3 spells CSAEKAAEAFF. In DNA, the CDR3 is TGCAGTGCAGAAAAGGCCGCTGAAGCTTTCTTT.

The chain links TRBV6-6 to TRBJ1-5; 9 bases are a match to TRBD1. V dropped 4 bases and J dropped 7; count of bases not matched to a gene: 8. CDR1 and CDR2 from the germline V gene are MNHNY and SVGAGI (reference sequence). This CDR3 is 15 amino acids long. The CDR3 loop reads CASSSPGQGTQPQHF. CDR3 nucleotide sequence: TGTGCCAGCAGTTCACCTGGACAGGGGACCCAGCCCCAGCATTTT.

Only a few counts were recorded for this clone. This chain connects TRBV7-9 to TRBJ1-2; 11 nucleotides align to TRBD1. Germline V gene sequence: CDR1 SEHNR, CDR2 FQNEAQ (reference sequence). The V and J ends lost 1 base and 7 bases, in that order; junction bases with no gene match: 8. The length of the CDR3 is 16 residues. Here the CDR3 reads CASSLDWTGGFGGYTF. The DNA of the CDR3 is TGTGCCAGCAGCTTAGACTGGACAGGGGGCTTCGGTGGCTACACCTTC.

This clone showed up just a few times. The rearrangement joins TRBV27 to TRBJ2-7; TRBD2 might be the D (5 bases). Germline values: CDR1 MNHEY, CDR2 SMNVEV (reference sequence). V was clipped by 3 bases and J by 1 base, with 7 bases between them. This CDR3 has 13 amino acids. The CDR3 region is CASSLEDSYEQYF. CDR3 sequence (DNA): TGTGCCAGCAGTTTGGAGGATTCCTACGAGCAGTACTTC.

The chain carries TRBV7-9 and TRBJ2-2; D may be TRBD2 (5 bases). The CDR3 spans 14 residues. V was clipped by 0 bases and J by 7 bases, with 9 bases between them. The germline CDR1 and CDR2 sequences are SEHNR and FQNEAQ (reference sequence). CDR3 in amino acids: CASSLASTIGELFF. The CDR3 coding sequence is TGTGCCAGCAGCTTAGCCTCGACTATCGGGGAGCTGTTTTTT.

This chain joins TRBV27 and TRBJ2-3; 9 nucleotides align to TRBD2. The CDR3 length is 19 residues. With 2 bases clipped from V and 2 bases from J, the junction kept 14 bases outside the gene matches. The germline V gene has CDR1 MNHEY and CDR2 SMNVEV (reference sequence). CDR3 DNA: TGTGCCAGCAGTTTACATAGCGGGGGAGGTCCTATCACCACAGATACGCAGTATTTT. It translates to CASSLHSGGGPITTDTQYF.

CDR3 nucleotide sequence: TGTGCCAGCTCAGGGAAGCCGAACACCGGGGAGCTGTTTTTT. This sequence encodes CASSGKPNTGELFF. The rearrangement joins TRBV18 to TRBJ2-2; no firm D call. CDR1 is KGHSH, CDR2 LQKENI, per germline. V lost 5 bases, J lost 0 bases, and 7 bases lay in between. CDR3 size: 14 residues.

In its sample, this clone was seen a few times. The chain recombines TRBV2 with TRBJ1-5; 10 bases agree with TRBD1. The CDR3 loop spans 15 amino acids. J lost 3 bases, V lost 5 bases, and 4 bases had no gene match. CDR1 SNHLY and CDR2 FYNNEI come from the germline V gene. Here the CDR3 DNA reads TGTGCCAGCAGTCCAGACAGGGGGCCCAATCAGCCCCAGCATTTT. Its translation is CASSPDRGPNQPQHF.

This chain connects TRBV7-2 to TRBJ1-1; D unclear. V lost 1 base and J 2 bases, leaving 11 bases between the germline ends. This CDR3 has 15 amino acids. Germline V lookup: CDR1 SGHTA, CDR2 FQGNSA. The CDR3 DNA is TGTGCCAGCAGCTTAGGTCGCGGGGAAAACACTGAAGCTTTCTTT. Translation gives CASSLGRGENTEAFF.

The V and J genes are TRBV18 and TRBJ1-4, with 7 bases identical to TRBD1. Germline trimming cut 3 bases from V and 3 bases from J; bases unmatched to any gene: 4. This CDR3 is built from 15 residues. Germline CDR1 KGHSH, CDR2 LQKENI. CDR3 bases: TGTGCCAGCTCACCGACAGGGATACCTAATGAAAAACTGTTTTTT. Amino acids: CASSPTGIPNEKLFF.

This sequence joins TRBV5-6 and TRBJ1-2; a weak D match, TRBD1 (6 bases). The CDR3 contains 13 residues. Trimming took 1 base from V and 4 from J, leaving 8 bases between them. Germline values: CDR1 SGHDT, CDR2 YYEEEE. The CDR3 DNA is TGTGCCAGCAGCTTGACACAGGGCTATGGCTACACCTTC. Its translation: CASSLTQGYGYTF.

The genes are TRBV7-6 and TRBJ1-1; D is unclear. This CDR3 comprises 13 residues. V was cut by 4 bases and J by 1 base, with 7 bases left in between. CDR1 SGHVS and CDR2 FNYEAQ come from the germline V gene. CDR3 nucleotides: TGTGCCAGCAGCTCCCCAGGGAACACTGAAGCTTTCTTT. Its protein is CASSSPGNTEAFF.

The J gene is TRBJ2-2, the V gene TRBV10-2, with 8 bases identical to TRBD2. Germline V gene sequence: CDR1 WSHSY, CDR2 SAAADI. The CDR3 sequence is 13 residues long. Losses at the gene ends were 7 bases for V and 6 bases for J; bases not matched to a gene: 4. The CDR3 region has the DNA TGCGCCAGCATGAGGACTAGCCCCGGGGAGCTGTTTTTT. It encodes CASMRTSPGELFF.